The 23 T cell receptor beta chains listed next were all sequenced from one sample in a study of OX40 agonist ivuxolimab in advanced cancers. Libraries were prepared by immunoSEQ multiplex PCR; TCRdb keeps only in-frame clonotypes and omits some of them. The table includes 98,000 or so clones, less than 95% detected once. The material sequenced was CD4+ or CD8+ T cells sorted from blood, taken in a trial of the OX40 agonist ivuxolimab. The receptors come from an adult with an advanced solid tumor such as melanoma, head and neck, liver or kidney cancer.

This clone occurred once. The chain carries TRBV9 and TRBJ2-1; tentatively, D is TRBD2 (5 bases). The ends were cut back, 4 bases at V and 4 bases at J, with 12 bases in the middle. The CDR3 runs 14 residues. In germline, CDR1 is SGDLS, CDR2 YYNGEE. CDR3 sequence: CASSPRRGYNEQFF. In DNA, the CDR3 is TGTGCCAGCAGCCCCCGGCGAGGGTACAATGAGCAGTTCTTC.

The V gene is TRBV15, the J gene TRBJ2-7; the D is unclear. With 4 bases removed from V and 3 bases from J, the gap between germline ends came to 13 bases. This CDR3 contains 14 residues. The germline gives CDR1 LNHNV, CDR2 YYDKDF (reference sequence). CDR3 sequence reads: CATSTHSLYYEQYF. The CDR3 DNA reads TGTGCCACCAGCACCCACAGCCTATACTACGAGCAGTACTTC.

The gene calls are TRBV19 and TRBJ1-1, with no clear D. The germline CDR1 and CDR2 sequences are LNHDA and SQIVND (reference sequence). This CDR3 comprises 13 residues. V lost 5 bases, J lost 2 bases, and 9 bases lay in between. In DNA form, the CDR3 reads TGTGCCAGTAGTCGGACGGAAAACACTGAAGCTTTCTTT. This sequence encodes CASSRTENTEAFF.

The chain carries TRBV30 and TRBJ1-5, with unresolved D. CDR1 and CDR2 from the germline V gene are GTSNPN and SVGIG (reference sequence). CDR3 length equals 13 residues. V lost 7 bases to trimming and J lost 3 bases, with 13 bases between them. The chain's CDR3 is CAFSPGFNQPQHF. The DNA for the CDR3 is TGTGCCTTCTCACCTGGATTCAATCAGCCCCAGCATTTT.

V usage is TRBV6-1 and J usage is TRBJ2-7; D is perhaps TRBD1 (6 bases). V was clipped by 5 bases and J by 4 bases, with 15 bases between them. Germline CDR1 and CDR2: MNHNS and SASEGT. This CDR3 is built from 14 residues. CDR3: CASSPRQVEYEQYF. The CDR3, as DNA: TGTGCCAGCAGTCCCCGACAGGTAGAGTACGAGCAGTACTTC.

This chain connects TRBV5-6 to TRBJ1-2, with 8 bases aligning to TRBD1. Germline V gene lookup returns CDR1 SGHDT and CDR2 YYEEEE. V dropped 4 bases and J dropped 1; count of bases not matched to a gene: 3. The length of the CDR3 is 14 residues. CDR3 residues: CASSGDRGNYGYTF. The CDR3 DNA reads TGTGCCAGCAGCGGAGACAGGGGTAACTATGGCTACACCTTC.

The chain combines TRBV30 with TRBJ2-1; 10 nucleotides match TRBD2. This CDR3 has 14 amino acids. Germline CDR1 and CDR2: GTSNPN and SVGIG (reference sequence). With 4 bases clipped from V and 6 bases from J, the junction kept 6 bases outside the gene matches. The chain's CDR3 is CAWTSGRSVNEQFF. The CDR3 DNA is TGTGCCTGGACTAGCGGGAGATCTGTCAATGAGCAGTTCTTC.

J is TRBJ2-7 and V is TRBV19; 8 nucleotides align to TRBD2. The V segment lost 3 bases and the J segment 7 bases; nucleotides outside the gene matches: 8. CDR1 and CDR2 (germline): LNHDA, SQIVND (reference sequence). This CDR3 has 14 amino acids. As DNA, the CDR3 is TGTGCCAGTAGTATCACGGGACTAGTAGGGGAGCAGTACTTC. This encodes CASSITGLVGEQYF.

The J gene is TRBJ1-5, the V gene TRBV9; tentative D call: TRBD1 (5 bases). The CDR3 totals 14 residues. Trimming cost V 0 bases and J 8 bases, with 12 bases left between them. CDR1 is SGDLS and CDR2 is YYNGEE in the germline V gene. CDR3 sequence reads: CASSVGAGREPQHF. As DNA, the CDR3 is TGTGCCAGCAGCGTAGGCGCAGGGAGGGAGCCCCAGCATTTT.

In the case of this clone: Other DNA sequences in this sample translate to the same CDR3. The chain couples TRBV5-4 to TRBJ1-2; D possibly corresponds to TRBD1 (6 bases). Germline loops: CDR1 SGHNT, CDR2 YYREEE (reference sequence). This CDR3 spans 13 amino acids. V lost 2 bases, J lost 2 bases, and 7 bases lay in between. The DNA for the CDR3 is TGTGCCAGCAGCTTAGGACAGAACTATGGCTACACCTTC. The encoded protein is CASSLGQNYGYTF.

This clone was seen just once. The chain joins TRBV29-1 to TRBJ2-1; no firm D call. Germline V lookup: CDR1 SQVTM, CDR2 ANQGSEA. Between the trimmed V and J ends, which lost 0 bases and 6 bases, there was a span of 6 bases. CDR3 length: 12 amino acids. CDR3 protein: CSVEDLSNEQFF. In nucleotides, the CDR3 is TGCAGCGTTGAAGATTTGAGCAATGAGCAGTTCTTC.

The gene calls are TRBV11-3 and TRBJ2-7; D call uncertain. The CDR3 is made up of 14 amino acids. V was trimmed by 2 bases and J by 0 bases, leaving 8 bases between them. Germline CDR1 is SGHNT and CDR2 is YENEEA. Here the CDR3 reads CASSLRANSYEQYF. For the CDR3, the DNA is TGTGCCAGCAGCTTAAGGGCAAACTCCTACGAGCAGTACTTC.

This chain uses TRBV6-1 with TRBJ2-5, with unresolved D. CDR3 length: 15 residues. Trimming shortened V by 1 base and J by 1 base, and 10 bases separated the two germline ends. Germline values: CDR1 MNHNS, CDR2 SASEGT. The CDR3, as DNA: TGTGCCAGCAGTGAAGATGGAGTGGTCCAAGAGACCCAGTACTTC. This sequence encodes CASSEDGVVQETQYF.

This clone has just a few counts. V is TRBV2 and J is TRBJ2-2; possible D gene TRBD2, 6 bases. The V gene's germline CDR1 is SNHLY and CDR2 FYNNEI. V lost 6 bases, J lost 4 bases, and 9 bases lay in between. The CDR3 is 13 residues long. The CDR3 sequence is CASSRDFTGELFF. The CDR3 DNA reads TGTGCCAGCAGCAGGGACTTCACCGGGGAGCTGTTTTTT.

The chain carries TRBV5-5 and TRBJ1-1; D is unresolved. The CDR3 runs 15 residues. Looked up from germline, CDR1 is SGHKS and CDR2 is YYEKEE (reference sequence). V was pared by 3 bases and J by 0 bases, with 12 bases between. The CDR3 here is CASSSTRFMNTEAFF. The CDR3, as DNA: TGTGCCAGCAGCTCAACTAGATTCATGAACACTGAAGCTTTCTTT.

The rearrangement uses TRBV18 and TRBJ1-5, with a possible D match to TRBD1 (5 bases). V was trimmed by 3 bases and J by 1 base, leaving 10 bases between them. This CDR3 spans 15 amino acids. The germline gives CDR1 KGHSH, CDR2 LQKENI. DNA for the CDR3: TGTGCCAGCTCACCGGGACGAGGGAGCAATCAGCCCCAGCATTTT. It encodes CASSPGRGSNQPQHF.

This rearrangement joins TRBV9 to TRBJ1-4; TRBD1 is a possible D gene (6 bases). Germline V lookup: CDR1 SGDLS, CDR2 YYNGEE. This CDR3 spans 15 amino acids. The V end was cut by 4 bases, the J end by 8 bases, with 18 bases between. The CDR3 loop is CASSNQGTAWEKLFF. Here the CDR3 DNA reads TGTGCCAGCAGCAACCAGGGGACCGCATGGGAAAAACTGTTTTTT. Supplemented by reference TRBV9 and TRBJ1-4, the full variable domain reads DSGVTQTPKHLITATGQRVTLRCSPRSGDLSVYWYQQSLDQGLQFLIQYYNGEERAKGNILERFSAQQFPDLHSELNLSSLELGDSALYFCASSNQGTAWEKLFFGSGTQLSVL.

On this clone itself: Germline and junction disagree at one end, which may indicate a read error. The chain joins TRBV7-7 to TRBJ2-3; the match to TRBD1 covers 8 bases. Germline V gene lookup returns CDR1 SSHAT and CDR2 FNYEAQ (reference sequence). This CDR3 contains 17 residues. In DNA form, the CDR3 reads TGTGCTAGCAGCTTGGAATTAAGGACAGGGCCCACAGATACGCAGTATTTT. It yields the protein CASSLELRTGPTDTQYF.

The chain combines TRBV4-1 with TRBJ2-2, with D perhaps assigned TRBD1 or TRBD2 (5 bases each). V lost 0 bases, J lost 7 bases, and 15 bases lay in between. Germline assignment: CDR1 MGHRA and CDR2 YSYEKL. The CDR3 covers 16 residues. CDR3 sequence: CASSQDRGGMIGELFF. The CDR3 nucleotides read TGCGCCAGCAGCCAAGATCGTGGGGGAATGATCGGGGAGCTGTTTTTT.

This chain uses TRBV10-1 with TRBJ2-3; 8 bases agree with TRBD1. CDR3 length: 12 amino acids. Germline CDR1 reads WNHNN; CDR2 reads SYGVQD (reference sequence). J was trimmed by 10 bases and V by 5 bases; bases with no gene match: 5. The CDR3: CASSHPTGAQYF. The CDR3 nucleotides read TGCGCCAGCAGTCACCCGACAGGGGCGCAGTATTTT.

V and J are TRBV11-2 and TRBJ2-3; the D call may be TRBD1 or TRBD2 (5 bases each). CDR3 length: 15 residues. The germline CDR1 and CDR2 sequences are SGHAT and FQNNGV. Trimming cost V 4 bases and J 4 bases, with 15 bases left between them. The CDR3 region has the DNA TGTGCCAGCAGCTGGGGCCGAACAGCGGCAGATACGCAGTATTTT. This encodes CASSWGRTAADTQYF.

DNA for the CDR3: TGTGCCAGCAGCGTATTGGGAGGCGGGGATGGCTACACCTTC. Protein product: CASSVLGGGDGYTF. V gene TRBV9 combines with J gene TRBJ1-2; D is ambiguous. V lost 1 base to trimming and J lost 6 bases, with 13 bases between them. CDR3 size: 14 residues. Germline V gene lookup returns CDR1 SGDLS and CDR2 YYNGEE.

V and J are TRBV7-6 and TRBJ2-2, with a tentative D call TRBD2 (6 bases). The V end was cut by 5 bases, the J end by 6 bases, with 19 bases between. Germline V CDR1 and CDR2: SGHVS, FNYEAQ. This CDR3 has 16 residues. The CDR3 coding sequence is TGTGCCAGCAGCCGAACTACGGGGGAGTTGGCCGGGGAGCTGTTTTTT. Residues: CASSRTTGELAGELFF.